This T cell receptor (beta chain) appears in the sequencing data of a study of blood T cell repertoires in COVID-19. Study details: Samples came from the United States, Italy and Spain, spanning acute and convalescent COVID-19.

Germline lookup yields CDR1 SGHAT and CDR2 FQDESV (reference sequence). V dropped 5 bases and J dropped 5 bases, with 18 bases sitting between them. The CDR3 runs 15 residues. Per the original data handling: Amplifying reference gene primers gave estimates of nucleated cell counts. This table comes from immunoSEQ multiplex PCR, and its TCRdb copy is limited to in-frame clones, with some not included. V and J calls and clone size are those listed in that table; D and trimming were worked out from the DNA. Of more than 65,000 clones detected, approximately 78% appear once; the ten largest clones hold more than 9.5%.

V is TRBV11-1 and J is TRBJ2-5; D perhaps matches TRBD2 (6 bases). Sequenced material: peripheral blood. The source is an elderly woman with acute or convalescent COVID-19. The CDR3 reads CASSPSSGTWETQYF. The DNA for the CDR3 is TGTGCCAGCAGCCCAAGTTCCGGGACTTGGGAGACCCAGTACTTC.